This T cell receptor (beta chain) was profiled in a study of siplizumab effects on memory and regulatory T cells. In its sample, this clone was seen a few times. The V end was cut by 0 bases, the J end by 4 bases, with 11 bases between. Germline CDR1 SEHNR, CDR2 FQNEAQ (reference sequence). The CDR3 sequence is 15 residues long. Sequenced by immunoSEQ multiplex PCR; TCRdb stores in-frame clones only, minus some. This table has 20,000 to 30,000 clones, about 79% appearing once. The sequence was obtained from a human donor in good health. The chain has TRBV7-9 and TRBJ2-3, with D perhaps matching TRBD2 (6 bases). Sample: memory CD4+ T cells sorted from blood. The chain's CDR3 is CASSLAGGYADTQYF. The CDR3 DNA sequence: TGTGCCAGCAGCTTAGCGGGAGGCTATGCAGATACGCAGTATTTT.